This T cell receptor (beta chain) was sequenced during a study of T-cell reconstitution after alpha-beta-depleted transplantation in children. This sample's TCRbeta library carried unique molecular identifier barcodes. Each CDR3 protein is one row after TCRdb ran MiXCR on the PCR reads. The sample lists a few hundred thousand distinct CDR3 sequences; approximately 9.8% were seen once. CDR1 and CDR2 (germline): ENHRY, SYGVKD. The length of the CDR3 is 13 residues. V lost 3 bases and J lost 0, with 3 bases in between. This clonotype was counted at least ten times. The chain links TRBV10-3 to TRBJ1-5; the D is unclear. This clonotype was obtained from a human donor who donated a stem cell graft to a child with SCID. Material: PBMCs from the stem cell graft donor, obtained from the stem cell graft. The CDR3 DNA is TGTGCCATCAGTGACAGTAGCAATCAGCCCCAGCATTTT. Protein product: CAISDSSNQPQHF.